These 27 T cell receptor beta chains were sequenced from one sample in a study of control samples from healthy donors and cancer patients. The assay was immunoSEQ multiplex PCR, and TCRdb's table has in-frame clones only and misses some. The profile shows some 51,000 clones, 88% of them singletons. The sequenced sample was blood. The receptors originated from a man aged 45 to 65 in good health.

The chain combines TRBV4-2 with TRBJ2-2; 8 nucleotides line up with TRBD1. CDR3 length: 16 amino acids. V was pared by 0 bases and J by 3 bases, with 3 bases of the junction left unmatched. Per the germline V gene, CDR1 is LGHNA and CDR2 is YNFKEQ. The CDR3 sequence: CASSQDNRGDTGELFF. The CDR3 coding sequence is TGTGCCAGCAGCCAAGACAACAGGGGGGACACCGGGGAGCTGTTTTTT.

This clone was found once. The CDR3: CASSGGLAGGSPYEQYF. The DNA of the CDR3 is TGTGCCAGCAGCGGGGGACTAGCGGGAGGAAGCCCCTACGAGCAGTACTTC. This chain joins TRBV5-4 and TRBJ2-7, with 15 bases matching TRBD2. The CDR3 is 17 residues long. Germline values: CDR1 SGHNT, CDR2 YYREEE (reference sequence). V shed 4 bases, J shed 2 bases, and the junction held 7 bases outside the gene matches.

The gene calls are TRBV11-2 and TRBJ2-1; tentatively, D is TRBD2 (6 bases). The germline CDR1 and CDR2 sequences are SGHAT and FQNNGV. This CDR3 is 17 amino acids long. V lost 1 base to trimming and J lost 4 bases, with 17 bases between them. CDR3 region: CASSLVGVGSGYNEQFF. The CDR3 bases are TGTGCCAGCAGCTTAGTAGGGGTCGGGAGTGGGTACAATGAGCAGTTCTTC.

The chain links TRBV28 to TRBJ2-2; 9 bases line up with TRBD1. Germline lookup yields CDR1 MDHEN and CDR2 SYDVKM. There are 15 residues in the CDR3. V lost 8 bases and J lost 5; bases outside the gene matches: 9. The CDR3 sequence is CASLRGDRVTGELFF. CDR3 coding DNA: TGTGCCAGCCTGCGCGGGGACAGGGTGACCGGGGAGCTGTTTTTT.

The rearrangement uses TRBV28 and TRBJ1-5; 8 bases are a match to TRBD1. The V and J ends lost 6 bases and 4 bases, in that order; junction bases with no gene match: 8. The germline V gene encodes CDR1 MDHEN and CDR2 SYDVKM. The CDR3 has 15 residues. The CDR3 loop reads CASRGETGANQPQHF. CDR3 coding DNA: TGTGCCAGCAGGGGTGAGACAGGGGCTAATCAGCCCCAGCATTTT. Full variable domain (missing parts from reference TRBV28 and TRBJ1-5): DVKVTQSSRYLVKRTGEKVFLECVQDMDHENMFWYRQDPGLGLRLIYFSYDVKMKEKGDIPEGYSVSREKKERFSLILESASTNQTSMYLCASRGETGANQPQHFGDGTRLSIL.

The chain joins TRBV12-3 or TRBV12-4 to TRBJ2-1; 7 bases are a match to TRBD2. Trimming at V came to 3 bases and at J to 8 bases, leaving 1 base not matched to a gene. This CDR3 is 12 amino acids long. CDR3 residues: CASSFAGDEQFF. CDR3 nucleotides: TGTGCCAGCAGTTTTGCGGGGGATGAGCAGTTCTTC.

This chain links TRBV9 with TRBJ2-1; 11 positions agree with TRBD2. Germline-derived CDR1 and CDR2 are SGDLS and YYNGEE. Unmatched junction bases numbered 3, after V lost 4 bases and J lost 0 bases. The CDR3 has 16 residues. The CDR3 here is CASSFSGRASYNEQFF. The DNA for the CDR3 is TGTGCCAGCAGCTTTAGCGGGAGGGCCTCCTACAATGAGCAGTTCTTC.

The chain links TRBV27 to TRBJ2-1; maybe TRBD2 (7 bases). V lost 8 bases and J 2 bases, leaving 19 bases between the germline ends. CDR1 is MNHEY and CDR2 is SMNVEV in the germline V gene (reference sequence). The CDR3 loop spans 16 amino acids. The CDR3 loop reads CASLPLGGGPYNEQFF. The CDR3 region has the DNA TGTGCCAGCCTTCCTTTGGGCGGGGGCCCCTACAATGAGCAGTTCTTC.

The chain has TRBV30 and TRBJ2-2; D might be TRBD1 (6 bases). This CDR3 spans 14 amino acids. In germline, CDR1 is GTSNPN, CDR2 SVGIG (reference sequence). Between the trimmed V and J ends, which lost 2 bases and 5 bases, there was a span of 12 bases. The CDR3 sequence is CAWSPGHWTGELFF. The CDR3 nucleotides read TGTGCCTGGAGTCCGGGACACTGGACCGGGGAGCTGTTTTTT.

CDR3 in DNA: TGTGCCAGCAGTATAGTTAGGGACCGCCACAATGAGCAGTTCTTC. Amino acids: CASSIVRDRHNEQFF. The gene calls are TRBV2 and TRBJ2-1, with D perhaps given as TRBD1 or TRBD2 (5 bases each). The CDR3 consists of 15 residues. The V gene lost 5 bases and the J gene lost 5 bases, with 16 bases spanning the gap. Germline assignment: CDR1 SNHLY and CDR2 FYNNEI.

The chain links TRBV30 to TRBJ2-3; 7 nucleotides line up with TRBD2. This CDR3 spans 16 amino acids. Germline assignment: CDR1 GTSNPN and CDR2 SVGIG (reference sequence). Unmatched junction bases numbered 11, after V lost 3 bases and J lost 2 bases. For the CDR3, the DNA is TGTGCCTGGAGGATAGGGGCTAGCGGCTACACAGATACGCAGTATTTT. As protein: CAWRIGASGYTDTQYF.

This clone was seen once. This sequence joins TRBV5-1 and TRBJ1-1; D is perhaps TRBD1 (5 bases). The germline gives CDR1 SGHRS, CDR2 YFSETQ. The CDR3 length is 15 residues. Trimming took 1 base from V and 1 from J, leaving 11 bases between them. The CDR3 DNA reads TGCGCCAGCAGCTTGACCGGGGCAGGGAACACTGAAGCTTTCTTT. Protein: CASSLTGAGNTEAFF.

This sequence joins TRBV18 and TRBJ1-1; the D is unclear. This CDR3 region has 14 residues. The germline V and J ends were trimmed by 2 bases and 1 base, with 8 bases remaining between them. The germline CDR1 and CDR2 sequences are KGHSH and LQKENI. The CDR3 nucleotides are TGTGCCAGCTCACCAGACGGCACGAACACTGAAGCTTTCTTT. This translates into CASSPDGTNTEAFF.

The chain is built from TRBV20-1 and TRBJ2-7, with D hard to call. Germline V lookup: CDR1 DFQATT, CDR2 SNEGSKA (reference sequence). The CDR3 loop spans 11 amino acids. V was clipped by 7 bases and J by 3 bases, with 10 bases between them. The CDR3 loop is CSVNEFYEQYF. In DNA form, the CDR3 reads TGCAGTGTTAATGAGTTCTACGAGCAGTACTTC.

Here the CDR3 reads CASSLRLAADTQYF. CDR3 nucleotide sequence: TGTGCCAGCAGCTTACGGCTAGCCGCAGATACGCAGTATTTT. The chain has TRBV7-2 and TRBJ2-3, with D possibly being TRBD2 (5 bases). Germline CDR1 reads SGHTA; CDR2 reads FQGNSA. Trimming shortened V by 2 bases and J by 4 bases, and 10 bases separated the two germline ends. The CDR3 is 14 amino acids.

The chain carries TRBV12-3 or TRBV12-4 and TRBJ2-7; 7 nucleotides match TRBD2. The CDR3 contains 12 residues. J gave up 5 bases and V 7 bases, and 5 bases lay outside the gene matches. CDR3 residues: CASTLTSNEQYF. CDR3 DNA sequence: TGTGCCAGCACCTTGACTAGCAACGAGCAGTACTTC.

The chain joins TRBV9 to TRBJ2-5; D remains ambiguous. This CDR3 comprises 14 residues. V gave up 0 bases and J gave up 5 bases, with 11 bases separating them. Germline values: CDR1 SGDLS, CDR2 YYNGEE. The CDR3 loop is CASSVAPDFETQYF. Written as DNA, the CDR3 is TGTGCCAGCAGCGTAGCTCCCGACTTCGAGACCCAGTACTTC.

The rearrangement uses TRBV2 and TRBJ1-2; 7 bases line up with TRBD1. This CDR3 is 13 amino acids long. Per the germline V gene, CDR1 is SNHLY and CDR2 is FYNNEI. J gave up 7 bases and V 4 bases, and 6 bases lay outside the gene matches. DNA of the CDR3: TGTGCCAGCAGTGGAACAGGGGAGGGTGGCTACACCTTC. It yields the protein CASSGTGEGGYTF.

The genes are TRBV14 and TRBJ2-2, with no clear D. Germline V gene lookup returns CDR1 SGHDN and CDR2 FVKESK. This CDR3 is 12 amino acids long. With 6 bases removed from V and 7 bases from J, the gap between germline ends came to 9 bases. The CDR3 bases are TGTGCCAGCAGACGCAGCTACGGGGAGCTGTTTTTT. Translating gives CASRRSYGELFF.

The chain is built from TRBV4-2 and TRBJ2-6; 15 positions agree with TRBD2. The CDR3 consists of 19 residues. Germline CDR1 and CDR2: LGHNA and YNFKEQ. Unmatched junction bases numbered 8, after V lost 5 bases and J lost 3 bases. The CDR3, as DNA: TGTGCCAGCAGCGCGGGACTAGCGGGAGGATCGGGTGGGGCCAACGTCCTGACTTTC. Translation: CASSAGLAGGSGGANVLTF.

The rearrangement links TRBV7-2 to TRBJ1-1; the D gene is possibly TRBD1 (5 bases). V was pared by 1 base and J by 1 base, with 13 bases between. CDR1 and CDR2 (germline): SGHTA, FQGNSA. The CDR3 is made up of 16 amino acids. Here the CDR3 reads CASSLGGSLGNTEAFF. CDR3 in DNA: TGTGCCAGCAGCTTAGGGGGCAGTTTGGGGAACACTGAAGCTTTCTTT.

This chain joins TRBV24-1 and TRBJ2-7; TRBD1 matches at 9 bases. This CDR3 is built from 16 residues. CDR1 and CDR2 from the germline V gene are KGHDR and SFDVKD. The junction had 6 bases not matched to a gene; V was cut back by 2 bases and J by 2 bases. The DNA for the CDR3 is TGTGCCACCAGTGATTCAACAGGGGGCAGGACCTACGAGCAGTACTTC. Translating it yields CATSDSTGGRTYEQYF.

This chain joins TRBV18 and TRBJ1-1; 8 nucleotides align to TRBD1. CDR1 and CDR2 (germline): KGHSH, LQKENI. The CDR3 spans 14 residues. J gave up 4 bases and V 4 bases, and 5 bases lay outside the gene matches. This chain's CDR3 is CASSLTGEGTEAFF. DNA of the CDR3: TGTGCCAGCTCACTGACAGGGGAAGGCACTGAAGCTTTCTTT.

This clone appeared once. CDR3 in amino acids: CATSDPARFPFNEQFF. DNA of the CDR3: TGTGCCACCAGTGACCCCGCTAGGTTCCCTTTCAATGAGCAGTTCTTC. The V and J genes are TRBV24-1 and TRBJ2-1; D is uncertain. CDR1 is KGHDR and CDR2 is SFDVKD in the germline V gene. V lost 4 bases and J 6 bases, leaving 18 bases between the germline ends. The CDR3 contains 16 residues.

A single count supports this clone. The rearrangement joins TRBV2 to TRBJ1-2; a weak D match, TRBD1 (5 bases). Germline-derived CDR1 and CDR2 are SNHLY and FYNNEI. The CDR3 sequence is 15 residues long. Trimming shortened V by 2 bases and J by 4 bases, and 14 bases separated the two germline ends. CDR3 region: CASSESGPARYGYTF. CDR3 bases: TGTGCCAGCAGTGAATCGGGACCAGCTCGCTATGGCTACACCTTC.

This chain uses TRBV7-2 with TRBJ1-1; 8 bases agree with TRBD1. The CDR3 extends over 15 amino acids. The germline V gene encodes CDR1 SGHTA and CDR2 FQGNSA. Losses at the gene ends were 5 bases for V and 6 bases for J; bases not matched to a gene: 11. CDR3 protein: CASSRDRGGNPEAFF. Here the CDR3 DNA reads TGTGCCAGCAGCAGAGACAGGGGAGGAAACCCTGAAGCTTTCTTT.

This chain uses TRBV24-1 with TRBJ1-4, with TRBD1 identical over 11 bases. The CDR3 is 15 residues long. The germline V gene encodes CDR1 KGHDR and CDR2 SFDVKD. The V and J ends lost 5 bases and 7 bases, in that order; junction bases with no gene match: 5. This CDR3 is CATSAPGQGVEKLFF. The CDR3 region has the DNA TGTGCCACCAGTGCTCCGGGACAGGGGGTTGAAAAACTGTTTTTT.